The 2 T cell receptor beta chains presented below share a single source sample, sequenced in a study of blood T cell repertoires in COVID-19. Clones were read by immunoSEQ multiplex PCR, and TCRdb kept only the in-frame ones, dropping some. The repertoire has 200,000 to 250,000 clones, 82% of them found once; the top ten carry approximately 3.8%. Sequenced: peripheral blood. All receptors derive from a woman older than 75 with acute or convalescent COVID-19.

This clone was observed a handful of times. J is TRBJ2-7 and V is TRBV4-2; TRBD1 matches at 7 bases. The CDR3 has 15 amino acids. CDR1 and CDR2 (germline): LGHNA, YNFKEQ. Unmatched junction bases numbered 7, after V lost 1 base and J lost 4 bases. The CDR3 loop reads CASSQGDAGGYEQYF. In DNA form, the CDR3 reads TGTGCCAGCAGCCAAGGAGACGCAGGGGGATACGAGCAGTACTTC.

This chain joins TRBV6-2 or TRBV6-3 and TRBJ1-5; TRBD1 agrees at 10 bases. The CDR3 runs 16 residues. Germline trimming cut 2 bases from V and 5 bases from J; bases unmatched to any gene: 6. Germline CDR1 MNHEY, CDR2 SVGEGT. CDR3 sequence (DNA): TGTGCCAGCAGTTACGGGGACAGGGGAATAGATCAGCCCCAGCATTTT. Protein: CASSYGDRGIDQPQHF.